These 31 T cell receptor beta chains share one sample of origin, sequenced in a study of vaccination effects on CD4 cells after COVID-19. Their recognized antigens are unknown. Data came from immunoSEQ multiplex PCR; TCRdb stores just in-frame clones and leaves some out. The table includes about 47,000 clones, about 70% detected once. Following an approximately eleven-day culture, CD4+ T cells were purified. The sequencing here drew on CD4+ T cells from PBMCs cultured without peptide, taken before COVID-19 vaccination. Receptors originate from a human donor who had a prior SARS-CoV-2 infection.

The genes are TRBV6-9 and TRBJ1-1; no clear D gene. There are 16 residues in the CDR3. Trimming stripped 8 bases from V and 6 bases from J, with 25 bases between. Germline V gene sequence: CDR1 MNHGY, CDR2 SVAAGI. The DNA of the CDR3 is TGTGCCAGCGGCCTCCCGGGCGGGGAAAGAGGAGCTGAAGCTTTCTTT. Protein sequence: CASGLPGGERGAEAFF.

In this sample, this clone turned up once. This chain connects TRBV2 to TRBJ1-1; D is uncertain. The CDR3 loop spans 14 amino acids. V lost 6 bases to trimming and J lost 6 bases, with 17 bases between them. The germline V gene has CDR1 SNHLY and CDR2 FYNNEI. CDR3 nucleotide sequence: TGTGCCAGCAGGATACAACCCATTTCACCTGAAGCTTTCTTT. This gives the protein CASRIQPISPEAFF. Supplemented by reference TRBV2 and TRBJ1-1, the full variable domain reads EPEVTQTPSHQVTQMGQEVILRCVPISNHLYFYWYRQILGQKVEFLVSFYNNEISEKSEIFDDQFSVERPDGSNFTLKIRSTKLEDSAMYFCASRIQPISPEAFFGQGTRLTVV.

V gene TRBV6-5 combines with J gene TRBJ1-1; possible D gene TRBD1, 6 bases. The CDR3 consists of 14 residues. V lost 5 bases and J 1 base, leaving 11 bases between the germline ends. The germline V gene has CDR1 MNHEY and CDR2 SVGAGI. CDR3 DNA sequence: TGTGCCAGCAGTCCCACCAGGGGGAACACTGAAGCTTTCTTT. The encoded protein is CASSPTRGNTEAFF.

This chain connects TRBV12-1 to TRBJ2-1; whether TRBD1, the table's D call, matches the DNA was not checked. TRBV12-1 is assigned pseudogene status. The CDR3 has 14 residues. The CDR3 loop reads CASSFGGAFNEQFF. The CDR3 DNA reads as TGTGCCAGCAGCTTTGGGGGCGCGTTCAATGAGCAGTTCTTC.

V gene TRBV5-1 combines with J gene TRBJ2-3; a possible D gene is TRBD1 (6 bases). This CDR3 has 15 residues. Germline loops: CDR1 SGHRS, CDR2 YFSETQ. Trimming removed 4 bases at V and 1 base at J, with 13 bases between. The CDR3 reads CASSAQQGRTDTQYF. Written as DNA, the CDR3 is TGCGCCAGCAGCGCACAACAGGGTCGCACAGATACGCAGTATTTT. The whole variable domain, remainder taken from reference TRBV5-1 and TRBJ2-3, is KAGVTQTPRYLIKTRGQQVTLSCSPISGHRSVSWYQQTPGQGLQFLFEYFSETQRNKGNFPGRFSGRQFSNSRSEMNVSTLELGDSALYLCASSAQQGRTDTQYFGPGTRLTVL.

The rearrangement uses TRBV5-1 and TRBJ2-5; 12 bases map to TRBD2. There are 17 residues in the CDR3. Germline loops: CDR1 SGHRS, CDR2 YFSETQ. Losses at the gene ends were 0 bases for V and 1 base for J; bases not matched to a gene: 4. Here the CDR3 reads CASSLVLAGGIQETQYF. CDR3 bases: TGCGCCAGCAGCTTGGTGCTAGCGGGAGGGATCCAAGAGACCCAGTACTTC. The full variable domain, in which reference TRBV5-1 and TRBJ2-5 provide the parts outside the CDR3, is KAGVTQTPRYLIKTRGQQVTLSCSPISGHRSVSWYQQTPGQGLQFLFEYFSETQRNKGNFPGRFSGRQFSNSRSEMNVSTLELGDSALYLCASSLVLAGGIQETQYFGPGTRLLVL.

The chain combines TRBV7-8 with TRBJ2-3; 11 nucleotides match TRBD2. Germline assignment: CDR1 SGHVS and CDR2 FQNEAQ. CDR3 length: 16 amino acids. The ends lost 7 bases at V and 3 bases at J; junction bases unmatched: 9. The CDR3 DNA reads TGTGCCAGCACCCCACCACTAGCGGGAGCTACAGATACGCAGTATTTT. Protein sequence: CASTPPLAGATDTQYF.

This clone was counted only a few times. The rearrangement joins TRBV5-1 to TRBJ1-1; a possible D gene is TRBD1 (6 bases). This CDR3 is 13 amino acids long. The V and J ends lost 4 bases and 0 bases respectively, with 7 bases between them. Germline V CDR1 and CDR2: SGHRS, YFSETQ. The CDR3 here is CASSQGLNTEAFF. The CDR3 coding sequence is TGCGCCAGCAGCCAGGGGCTGAACACTGAAGCTTTCTTT.

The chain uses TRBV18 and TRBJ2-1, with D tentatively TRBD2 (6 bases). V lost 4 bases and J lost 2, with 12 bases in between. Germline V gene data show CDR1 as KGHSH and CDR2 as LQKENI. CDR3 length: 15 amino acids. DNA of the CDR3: TGTGCCAGCTCACTCGGGACGGGGGCCTACAATGAGCAGTTCTTC. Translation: CASSLGTGAYNEQFF. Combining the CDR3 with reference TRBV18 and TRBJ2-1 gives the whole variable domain NAGVMQNPRHLVRRRGQEARLRCSPMKGHSHVYWYRQLPEEGLKFMVYLQKENIIDESGMPKERFSAEFPKEGPSILRIQQVVRGDSAAYFCASSLGTGAYNEQFFGPGTRLTVL.

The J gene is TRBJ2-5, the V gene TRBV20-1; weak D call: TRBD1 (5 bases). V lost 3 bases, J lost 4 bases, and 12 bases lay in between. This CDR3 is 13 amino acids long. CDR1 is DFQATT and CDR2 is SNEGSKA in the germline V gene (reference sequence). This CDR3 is CSASGAGPETQYF. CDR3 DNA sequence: TGCAGTGCTAGTGGGGCCGGGCCAGAGACCCAGTACTTC.

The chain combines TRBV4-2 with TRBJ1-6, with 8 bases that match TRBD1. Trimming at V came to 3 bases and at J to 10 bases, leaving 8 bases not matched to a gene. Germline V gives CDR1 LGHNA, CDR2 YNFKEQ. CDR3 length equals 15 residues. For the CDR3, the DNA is TGTGCCAGCAGCCAGGACAGGGAGAGGAGATCACCCCTCCACTTT. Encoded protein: CASSQDRERRSPLHF.

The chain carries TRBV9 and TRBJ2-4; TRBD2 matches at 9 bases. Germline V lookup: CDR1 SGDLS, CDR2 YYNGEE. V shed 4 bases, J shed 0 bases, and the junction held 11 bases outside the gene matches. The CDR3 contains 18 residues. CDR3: CASSPQTSGHIAKNIQYF. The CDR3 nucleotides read TGTGCCAGCAGCCCCCAGACTAGCGGCCATATAGCCAAAAACATTCAGTACTTC.

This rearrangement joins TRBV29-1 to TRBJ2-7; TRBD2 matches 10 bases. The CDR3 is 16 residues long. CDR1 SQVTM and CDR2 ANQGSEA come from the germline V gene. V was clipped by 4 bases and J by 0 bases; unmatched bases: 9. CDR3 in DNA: TGCAGCGTTGGGGGGGCAGCGGGAGGGCACTCCTACGAGCAGTACTTC. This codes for CSVGGAAGGHSYEQYF.

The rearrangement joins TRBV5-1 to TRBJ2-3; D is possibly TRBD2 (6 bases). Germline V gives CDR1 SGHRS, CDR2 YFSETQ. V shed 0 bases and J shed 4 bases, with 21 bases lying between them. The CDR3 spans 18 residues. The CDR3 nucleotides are TGCGCCAGCAGCTTGGCCCTTCGGGGGAGCCTGTCCCCAGATACGCAGTATTTT. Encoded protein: CASSLALRGSLSPDTQYF.

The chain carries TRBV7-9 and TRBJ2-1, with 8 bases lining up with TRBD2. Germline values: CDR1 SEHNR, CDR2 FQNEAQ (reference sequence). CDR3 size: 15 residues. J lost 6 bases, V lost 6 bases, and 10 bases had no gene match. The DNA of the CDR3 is TGTGCCAGCAGTCTTGTCGGGGGGGGTCCCAATGAGCAGTTCTTC. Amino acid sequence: CASSLVGGGPNEQFF.

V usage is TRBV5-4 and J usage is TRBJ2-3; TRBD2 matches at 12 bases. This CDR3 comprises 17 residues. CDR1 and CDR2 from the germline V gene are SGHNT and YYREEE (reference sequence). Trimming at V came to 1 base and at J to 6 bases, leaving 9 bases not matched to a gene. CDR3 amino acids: CASSLFLAGGPRDTQYF. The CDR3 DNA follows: TGTGCCAGCAGCTTGTTCCTAGCGGGGGGGCCTAGGGATACGCAGTATTTT.

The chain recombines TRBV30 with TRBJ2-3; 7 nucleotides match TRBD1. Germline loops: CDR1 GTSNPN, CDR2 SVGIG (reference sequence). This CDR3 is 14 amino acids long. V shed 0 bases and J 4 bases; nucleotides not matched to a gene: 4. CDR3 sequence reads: CAWSVWQGADTQYF. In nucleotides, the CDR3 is TGTGCCTGGAGTGTATGGCAGGGGGCAGATACGCAGTATTTT. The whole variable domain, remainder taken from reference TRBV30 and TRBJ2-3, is SQTIHQWPATLVQPVGSPLSLECTVEGTSNPNLYWYRQAAGRGLQLLFYSVGIGQISSEVPQNLSASRPQDRQFILSSKKLLLSDSGFYLCAWSVWQGADTQYFGPGTRLTVL.

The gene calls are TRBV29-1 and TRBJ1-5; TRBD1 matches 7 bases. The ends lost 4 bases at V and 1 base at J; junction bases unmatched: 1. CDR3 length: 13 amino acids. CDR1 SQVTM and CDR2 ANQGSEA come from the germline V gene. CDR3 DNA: TGCAGCGTTGCCAGGGGGAGCAATCAGCCCCAGCATTTT. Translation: CSVARGSNQPQHF.

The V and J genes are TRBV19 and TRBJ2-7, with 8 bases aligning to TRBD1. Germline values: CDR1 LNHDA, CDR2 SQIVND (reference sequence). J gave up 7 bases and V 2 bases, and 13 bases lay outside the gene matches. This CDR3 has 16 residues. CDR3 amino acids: CASSISVRQGAEEQYF. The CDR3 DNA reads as TGTGCCAGTAGTATAAGTGTACGGCAGGGGGCGGAGGAGCAGTACTTC.

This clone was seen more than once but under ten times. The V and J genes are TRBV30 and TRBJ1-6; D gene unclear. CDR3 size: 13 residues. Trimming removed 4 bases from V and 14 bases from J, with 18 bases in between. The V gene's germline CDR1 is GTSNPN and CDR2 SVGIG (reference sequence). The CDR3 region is CAWTTSHGVTLHF. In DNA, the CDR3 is TGTGCCTGGACCACTTCCCACGGGGTTACCCTCCACTTT.

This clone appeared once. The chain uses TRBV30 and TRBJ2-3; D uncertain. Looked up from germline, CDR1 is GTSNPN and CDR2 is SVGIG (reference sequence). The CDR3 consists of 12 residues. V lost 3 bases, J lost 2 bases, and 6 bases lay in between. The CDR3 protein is CAWSNLTDTQYF. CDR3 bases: TGTGCCTGGAGCAATCTCACAGATACGCAGTATTTT.

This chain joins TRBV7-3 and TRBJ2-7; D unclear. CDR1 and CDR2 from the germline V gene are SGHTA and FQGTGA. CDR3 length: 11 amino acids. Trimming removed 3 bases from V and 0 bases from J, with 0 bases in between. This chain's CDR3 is CASSFSYEQYF. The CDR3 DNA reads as TGTGCCAGCAGCTTCTCCTACGAGCAGTACTTC.

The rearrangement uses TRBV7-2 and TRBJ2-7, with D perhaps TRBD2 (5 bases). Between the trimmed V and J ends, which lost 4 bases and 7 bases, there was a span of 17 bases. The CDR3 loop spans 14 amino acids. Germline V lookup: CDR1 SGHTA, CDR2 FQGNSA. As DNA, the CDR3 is TGTGCCAGCAGCTCCGCCGCTAGAAGCGGTGAGCAGTACTTC. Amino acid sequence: CASSSAARSGEQYF. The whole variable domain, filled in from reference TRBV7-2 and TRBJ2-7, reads GAGVSQSPSNKVTEKGKDVELRCDPISGHTALYWYRQSLGQGLEFLIYFQGNSAPDKSGLPSDRFSAERTGGSVSTLTIQRTQQEDSAVYLCASSSAARSGEQYFGPGTRLTVT.

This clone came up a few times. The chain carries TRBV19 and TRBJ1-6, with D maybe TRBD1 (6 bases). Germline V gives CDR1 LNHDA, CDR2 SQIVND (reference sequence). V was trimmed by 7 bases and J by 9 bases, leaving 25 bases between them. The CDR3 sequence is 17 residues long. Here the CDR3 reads CASKPGPDQGRGSPLHF. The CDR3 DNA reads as TGTGCCAGTAAACCGGGCCCAGACCAGGGGAGGGGTTCACCCCTCCACTTT.

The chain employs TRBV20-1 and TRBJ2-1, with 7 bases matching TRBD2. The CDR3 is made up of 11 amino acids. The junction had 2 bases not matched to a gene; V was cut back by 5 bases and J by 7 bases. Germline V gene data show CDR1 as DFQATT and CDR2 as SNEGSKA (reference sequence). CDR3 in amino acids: CSAWGGNEQFF. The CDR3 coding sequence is TGCAGTGCTTGGGGGGGGAATGAGCAGTTCTTC.

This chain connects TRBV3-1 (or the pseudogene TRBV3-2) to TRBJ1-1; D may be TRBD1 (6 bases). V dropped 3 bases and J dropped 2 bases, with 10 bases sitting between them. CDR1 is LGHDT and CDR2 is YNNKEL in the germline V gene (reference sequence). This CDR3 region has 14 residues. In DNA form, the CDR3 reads TGTGCCAGCAGCCAGGGAGGGGGAAACACTGAAGCTTTCTTT. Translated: CASSQGGGNTEAFF.

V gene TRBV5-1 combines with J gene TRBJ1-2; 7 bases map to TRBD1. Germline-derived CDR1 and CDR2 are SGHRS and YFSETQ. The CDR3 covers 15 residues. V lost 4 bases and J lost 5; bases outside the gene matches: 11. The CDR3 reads CASSATTGTSYGYTF. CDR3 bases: TGCGCCAGCAGCGCAACGACAGGGACATCATATGGCTACACCTTC.

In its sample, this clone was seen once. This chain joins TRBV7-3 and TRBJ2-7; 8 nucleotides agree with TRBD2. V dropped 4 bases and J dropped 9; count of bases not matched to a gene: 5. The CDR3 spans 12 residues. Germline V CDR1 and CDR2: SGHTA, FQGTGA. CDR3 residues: CASSSAGGVQYF. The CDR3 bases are TGTGCCAGCAGCTCCGCCGGGGGGGTGCAGTACTTC.

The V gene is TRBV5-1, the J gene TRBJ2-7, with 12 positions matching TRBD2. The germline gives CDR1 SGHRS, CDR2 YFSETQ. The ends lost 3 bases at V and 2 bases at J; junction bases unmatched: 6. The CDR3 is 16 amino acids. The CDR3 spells CASSWTSGAPTYEQYF. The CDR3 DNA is TGCGCCAGCAGCTGGACTAGCGGGGCCCCTACCTACGAGCAGTACTTC.

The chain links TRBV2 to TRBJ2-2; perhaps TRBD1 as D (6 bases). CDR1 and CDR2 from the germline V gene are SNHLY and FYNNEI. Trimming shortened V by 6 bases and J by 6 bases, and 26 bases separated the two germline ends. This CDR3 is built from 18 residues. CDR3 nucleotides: TGTGCCAGCAGACCACCCCGAGGGACACGGACTTTATCCGGGGAGCTGTTTTTT. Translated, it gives CASRPPRGTRTLSGELFF.

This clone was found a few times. This chain's CDR3 is CASSFRGHNEQFF. DNA of the CDR3: TGTGCCAGCAGCTTTCGGGGACACAATGAGCAGTTCTTC. The chain carries TRBV7-2 and TRBJ2-1; tentatively, D is TRBD1 or TRBD2 (5 bases each). Germline-derived CDR1 and CDR2 are SGHTA and FQGNSA. V dropped 3 bases and J dropped 5 bases, with 8 bases sitting between them. The CDR3 contains 13 residues.